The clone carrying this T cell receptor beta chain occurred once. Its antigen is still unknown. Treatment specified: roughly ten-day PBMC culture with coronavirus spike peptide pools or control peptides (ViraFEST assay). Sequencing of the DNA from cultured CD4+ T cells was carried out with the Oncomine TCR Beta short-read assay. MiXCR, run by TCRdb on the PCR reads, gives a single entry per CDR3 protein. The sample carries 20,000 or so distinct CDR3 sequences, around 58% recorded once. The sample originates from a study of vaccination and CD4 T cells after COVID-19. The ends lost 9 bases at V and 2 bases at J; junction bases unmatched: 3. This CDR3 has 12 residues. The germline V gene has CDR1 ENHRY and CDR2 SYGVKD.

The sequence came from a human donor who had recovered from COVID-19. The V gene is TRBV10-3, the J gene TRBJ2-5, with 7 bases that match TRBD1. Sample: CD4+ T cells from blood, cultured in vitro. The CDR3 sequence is CAIGGFQETQYF. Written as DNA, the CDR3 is TGTGCCATAGGGGGCTTTCAAGAGACCCAGTACTTC.